The 32 T cell receptor beta chains below all came from one sample that was sequenced in a study of T-cell reconstitution after alpha-beta-depleted transplantation in children. Preparation of the TCRbeta library was carried out with unique molecular identifiers. TCRdb called the PCR reads again in MiXCR, with one record for every CDR3 protein. The sample includes hundreds of thousands of distinct CDR3 sequences, approximately 11% seen only once; the top ten take roughly 27%. Sequencing was performed on PBMCs, taken before TCRalphabeta/CD19-depleted stem cell transplant. The receptors were gathered from a child under two years old with acute myeloid leukemia, due to receive a stem cell transplant.

The chain uses TRBV19 and TRBJ1-1; TRBD1 aligns across 10 bases. The CDR3 has 14 amino acids. Germline V gene lookup returns CDR1 LNHDA and CDR2 SQIVND (reference sequence). Losses at the gene ends were 3 bases for V and 6 bases for J; bases not matched to a gene: 4. DNA for the CDR3: TGTGCCAGTAGTATGGGACAGGGGTTGCCTGAAGCTTTCTTT. As protein: CASSMGQGLPEAFF.

This clonotype was recorded at least ten times. The chain recombines TRBV21-1 with TRBJ1-5; the table assigns TRBD1, which was not confirmed against the DNA. TRBV21-1 has pseudogene status. The length of the CDR3 is 16 residues. The CDR3 DNA is TGTGCCAGCAGCAAAGGGTGGACAGGGACCGATCAGCCCCAGCATTTT. Its translation: CASSKGWTGTDQPQHF.

Ten or more counts support this clonotype. The V call is TRBV19, the J call TRBJ2-7; D is undetermined. The CDR3 loop spans 13 amino acids. Trimming stripped 1 base from V and 6 bases from J, with 10 bases between. Germline V gives CDR1 LNHDA, CDR2 SQIVND (reference sequence). The CDR3, as DNA: TGTGCCAGTAGTATAGCTCAGCGTTCCGAGCAGTACTTC. Translated: CASSIAQRSEQYF.

This clonotype was found many times. V is TRBV29-1 and J is TRBJ1-2; D gene ambiguous. V lost 3 bases and J lost 0, with 14 bases in between. The CDR3 loop spans 15 amino acids. Germline V gene lookup returns CDR1 SQVTM and CDR2 ANQGSEA. The CDR3 DNA follows: TGCAGCGTTGACAAAGAGCAGATGGCTAACTATGGCTACACCTTC. Its translation: CSVDKEQMANYGYTF.

The chain has TRBV12-3 or TRBV12-4 and TRBJ1-3; D remains ambiguous. There are 14 residues in the CDR3. The V end was cut by 5 bases, the J end by 1 base, with 9 bases between. CDR3 sequence: CASSIGFSGNTIYF. The CDR3 DNA sequence: TGTGCCAGCAGTATAGGGTTTTCTGGAAACACCATATATTTT.

This clonotype was recorded at least ten times. The chain couples TRBV6-1 to TRBJ1-1, with D maybe TRBD1 (6 bases). The CDR3 is 13 residues long. CDR1 is MNHNS, CDR2 SASEGT, per germline. V lost 10 bases and J 1 base, leaving 13 bases between the germline ends. The CDR3 sequence: CATGRQENTEAFF. For the CDR3, the DNA is TGTGCCACAGGGAGACAGGAGAACACTGAAGCTTTCTTT.

In this sample, this clonotype turned up many times. The rearrangement uses TRBV6-5 and TRBJ1-4, with D possibly matching TRBD1 (5 bases). V was trimmed by 2 bases and J by 8 bases, leaving 15 bases between them. This CDR3 comprises 15 residues. Germline CDR1 and CDR2: MNHEY and SVGAGI. As DNA, the CDR3 is TGTGCCAGCAGTTACCAGACAGAGGGAACGGAAAAACTGTTTTTT. This gives the protein CASSYQTEGTEKLFF.

This clonotype was seen more than once but under ten times. V gene TRBV7-2 combines with J gene TRBJ1-5; no definite D call. The V end was cut by 4 bases, the J end by 2 bases, with 6 bases between. The V gene's germline CDR1 is SGHTA and CDR2 FQGNSA. The CDR3 totals 13 residues. This CDR3 reads CASSSLGNQPQHF. CDR3 nucleotide sequence: TGTGCCAGCAGCTCCTTGGGCAATCAGCCCCAGCATTTT.

This clonotype has a count of ten or more. The chain recombines TRBV5-6 with TRBJ2-5; 13 nucleotides match TRBD2. The ends lost 2 bases at V and 1 base at J; junction bases unmatched: 2. Germline CDR1 and CDR2: SGHDT and YYEEEE. The CDR3 totals 16 residues. The CDR3 DNA is TGTGCCAGCAGCTTACTAGCGGGAGGGCCCCAAGAGACCCAGTACTTC. It codes for CASSLLAGGPQETQYF.

This clonotype was counted ten times or more. The chain combines TRBV5-1 with TRBJ2-7, with 7 positions matching TRBD1. The trim removed 0 bases at V and 4 bases at J, leaving 4 bases unmatched. The CDR3 covers 14 residues. Germline CDR1 and CDR2: SGHRS and YFSETQ. The CDR3 region has the DNA TGCGCCAGCAGCTTGGACAGGGGCAATTACGAGCAGTACTTC. Its translation is CASSLDRGNYEQYF.

This clonotype was counted many times. J is TRBJ1-1 and V is TRBV12-3 or TRBV12-4; D is possibly TRBD1 (6 bases). CDR3 length: 15 amino acids. Between the trimmed V and J ends, which lost 5 bases and 2 bases, there was a span of 15 bases. This CDR3 is CASSLQTGVNTEAFF. CDR3 DNA sequence: TGTGCCAGCAGTCTACAGACAGGAGTAAACACTGAAGCTTTCTTT.

This clonotype was detected a few times. This chain uses TRBV27 with TRBJ1-5, with D tentatively TRBD1 (6 bases). The V gene's germline CDR1 is MNHEY and CDR2 SMNVEV (reference sequence). Between the trimmed V and J ends, which lost 3 bases and 6 bases, there was a span of 12 bases. This CDR3 comprises 14 residues. The CDR3 bases are TGTGCCAGCAGTTTTATGGGGGCCGGTCAGCCCCAGCATTTT. Its translation is CASSFMGAGQPQHF.

This clonotype occurred a few times. CDR3 residues: CASSTSGEGGYTF. In DNA form, the CDR3 reads TGTGCCAGCAGCACGTCAGGGGAGGGTGGCTACACCTTC. This chain connects TRBV9 to TRBJ1-2, with D possibly matching TRBD1 (6 bases). CDR3 size: 13 residues. The V and J ends lost 4 bases and 7 bases respectively, with 14 bases between them. Germline-derived CDR1 and CDR2 are SGDLS and YYNGEE.

This clonotype was counted at least ten times. The chain uses TRBV5-1 and TRBJ2-1, with 7 nucleotides matching TRBD2. J gave up 0 bases and V 4 bases, and 4 bases lay outside the gene matches. CDR3 length equals 15 residues. CDR1 SGHRS and CDR2 YFSETQ come from the germline V gene. The CDR3 DNA reads as TGCGCCAGCAGCCAAACTAGCGCCTCCTACAATGAGCAGTTCTTC. Translated, it gives CASSQTSASYNEQFF.

This clonotype has only a few counts. The chain couples TRBV7-9 to TRBJ1-6, with 7 nucleotides matching TRBD1. CDR3 length: 16 residues. V trimming: 5 bases; J trimming: 0 bases; junction bases outside the gene matches: 4. Germline V gives CDR1 SEHNR, CDR2 FQNEAQ (reference sequence). The CDR3 here is CASSARDSSYNSPLHF. CDR3 in DNA: TGTGCCAGCAGCGCTAGGGACAGCTCCTATAATTCACCCCTCCACTTT.

This clonotype turned up a few times. The chain has TRBV11-3 and TRBJ2-2; possible D gene TRBD2, 6 bases. CDR1 is SGHNT and CDR2 is YENEEA in the germline V gene. With 5 bases removed from V and 5 bases from J, the gap between germline ends came to 15 bases. CDR3 size: 15 residues. CDR3 sequence: CASSEGLGGTGELFF. The CDR3 DNA sequence: TGTGCCAGCAGCGAGGGACTCGGAGGTACCGGGGAGCTGTTTTTT. Looking up the rest from reference TRBV11-3 and TRBJ2-2 gives the full variable domain: EAGVVQSPRYKIIEKKQPVAFWCNPISGHNTLYWYLQNLGQGPELLIRYENEEAVDDSQLPKDRFSAERLKGVDSTLKIQPAELGDSAVYLCASSEGLGGTGELFFGEGSRLTVL.

As regards this clonotype: Since a much larger clone is just one base distant, this may be a read error. Here the CDR3 omits its conserved ending phenylalanine or tryptophan, so a read error is the likely source. The V call is TRBV9, the J call TRBJ2-3; no firm D call. CDR1 SGDLS and CDR2 YYNGEE come from the germline V gene. Trimming took off 0 bases at V and 2 bases at J, with 10 bases between the two ends. The CDR3 runs 15 residues. CDR3: CASSVASVVTDTQYL. CDR3 DNA sequence: TGTGCCAGCAGCGTAGCGAGCGTTGTCACAGATACGCAGTATCTT.

This clonotype was counted ten times or more. The chain is built from TRBV7-2 and TRBJ2-7, with D perhaps matching TRBD2 (6 bases). The CDR3 loop spans 15 amino acids. With 1 base removed from V and 3 bases from J, the gap between germline ends came to 13 bases. Germline V gene lookup returns CDR1 SGHTA and CDR2 FQGNSA. This CDR3 reads CASSLGGDVIYEQYF. The CDR3 region has the DNA TGTGCCAGCAGCTTAGGCGGGGATGTTATCTACGAGCAGTACTTC.

This clonotype appeared many times. The chain recombines TRBV5-8 with TRBJ1-1; possible D gene TRBD1, 5 bases. This CDR3 has 15 amino acids. V was clipped by 4 bases and J by 5 bases, with 18 bases between them. Germline CDR1 is SGHTS and CDR2 is YDEGEE. The CDR3 region has the DNA TGTGCCAGCAGCCTGGGATGGGGCGCAAAAACTGAAGCTTTCTTT. It specifies CASSLGWGAKTEAFF.

The sample holds many counts of this clonotype. This chain uses TRBV20-1 with TRBJ2-1; 11 bases agree with TRBD2. The CDR3 is 16 residues long. Trimming cost V 6 bases and J 0 bases; bases outside gene matches: 7. From germline, CDR1 is DFQATT and CDR2 SNEGSKA (reference sequence). The DNA of the CDR3 is TGCAGTGCAACTGTAGCGGGAGGGCGCTCCTACAATGAGCAGTTCTTC. Translating gives CSATVAGGRSYNEQFF.

This clonotype was recorded a few times. The chain couples TRBV5-1 to TRBJ2-7; TRBD1 agrees at 10 bases. Germline V CDR1 and CDR2: SGHRS, YFSETQ. The J segment lost 5 bases and the V segment lost 8 bases, leaving 1 base of the junction unmatched. CDR3 size: 11 residues. Here the CDR3 DNA reads TGCGCCAGTGGACAGGGGGACGAGCAGTACTTC. It codes for CASGQGDEQYF.

This CDR3 reads CASSYQGAEETQYF. In DNA, the CDR3 is TGTGCCAGCAGCTACCAGGGGGCGGAAGAGACCCAGTACTTC. V gene TRBV7-2 combines with J gene TRBJ2-5, with TRBD1 identical over 8 bases. Trimming cost V 4 bases and J 3 bases; bases outside gene matches: 4. Germline loops: CDR1 SGHTA, CDR2 FQGNSA. This CDR3 region has 14 residues. The full variable domain, in which reference TRBV7-2 and TRBJ2-5 provide the parts outside the CDR3, is GAGVSQSPSNKVTEKGKDVELRCDPISGHTALYWYRQSLGQGLEFLIYFQGNSAPDKSGLPSDRFSAERTGGSVSTLTIQRTQQEDSAVYLCASSYQGAEETQYFGPGTRLLVL.

The table lists this clonotype with many counts. The chain couples TRBV28 to TRBJ1-6, with D uncertain. CDR3 length: 15 amino acids. V was shortened by 5 bases and J by 7 bases, with 15 bases between the two germline ends. Germline CDR1 and CDR2: MDHEN and SYDVKM. CDR3 in amino acids: CASSTPGRENSPLHF. CDR3 coding DNA: TGTGCCAGCAGTACCCCCGGGCGTGAGAATTCACCCCTCCACTTT.

This clonotype was counted ten times or more. The chain has TRBV5-1 and TRBJ1-1; D remains unclear. This CDR3 has 14 amino acids. Trimming stripped 0 bases from V and 2 bases from J, with 8 bases between. Germline V gene data show CDR1 as SGHRS and CDR2 as YFSETQ. CDR3 DNA: TGCGCCAGCAGCTTGGAGGTGAAAAACACTGAAGCTTTCTTT. This sequence encodes CASSLEVKNTEAFF.

This rearrangement joins TRBV20-1 to TRBJ2-7, with TRBD2 identical over 12 bases. CDR1 is DFQATT, CDR2 SNEGSKA, per germline (reference sequence). This CDR3 spans 14 amino acids. Losses at the gene ends were 6 bases for V and 1 base for J; bases not matched to a gene: 4. The CDR3 sequence is CSAGLAGKSYEQYF. The CDR3 nucleotides read TGCAGTGCCGGACTAGCGGGGAAATCCTACGAGCAGTACTTC.

This clonotype was observed many times. J is TRBJ2-1 and V is TRBV6-5, with 7 nucleotides matching TRBD2. The germline CDR1 and CDR2 sequences are MNHEY and SVGAGI. This CDR3 has 15 residues. Trimming took 2 bases from V and 1 from J; bases not matched to a gene: 2. The DNA for the CDR3 is TGTGCCAGCAGTTACGGGGGGGGATCCTACAATGAGCAGTTCTTC. It codes for CASSYGGGSYNEQFF.

This clonotype was observed many times. V gene TRBV27 combines with J gene TRBJ2-2; either TRBD1 or TRBD2 may fit D (5 bases each). V gave up 5 bases and J gave up 8 bases, with 15 bases separating them. The CDR3 totals 14 residues. Per germline, CDR1 MNHEY and CDR2 SMNVEV (reference sequence). Written as DNA, the CDR3 is TGTGCCAGCAGTCCCAGGGACGGCCGAGGGGAGCTGTTTTTT. Residues: CASSPRDGRGELFF.

The chain employs TRBV28 and TRBJ2-1; the match to TRBD2 covers 8 bases. The CDR3 has 16 amino acids. V lost 8 bases, J lost 0 bases, and 9 bases stayed unmatched. Germline V gives CDR1 MDHEN, CDR2 SYDVKM. CDR3 in amino acids: CASVPSGTSSYNEQFF. The CDR3 nucleotides are TGTGCCAGCGTTCCCAGCGGGACTAGCTCCTACAATGAGCAGTTCTTC.

This clonotype was found many times. The chain recombines TRBV29-1 with TRBJ2-7; TRBD2 is a possible D gene (5 bases). Germline lookup yields CDR1 SQVTM and CDR2 ANQGSEA. There are 11 residues in the CDR3. Trimming shortened V by 2 bases and J by 4 bases, and 6 bases separated the two germline ends. The CDR3 reads CSVEWEYEQYF. The CDR3 DNA reads TGCAGCGTTGAATGGGAGTACGAGCAGTACTTC.

The chain has TRBV5-5 and TRBJ2-1; D ambiguous. V lost 0 bases to trimming and J lost 7 bases, with 5 bases between them. Germline V gene lookup returns CDR1 SGHKS and CDR2 YYEKEE (reference sequence). The CDR3 sequence is 12 residues long. CDR3 coding DNA: TGTGCCAGCAGCTTGGAATCGAATGAGCAGTTCTTC. As protein: CASSLESNEQFF.

This clonotype has ten or more counts. The rearrangement joins TRBV3-1 to TRBJ1-1; a weak D match, TRBD1 (5 bases). The V gene lost 3 bases and the J gene lost 8 bases, with 16 bases spanning the gap. The CDR3 sequence is 14 residues long. Germline-derived CDR1 and CDR2 are LGHDT and YNNKEL (reference sequence). The CDR3 region is CASSHPRDPREAFF. In DNA, the CDR3 is TGTGCCAGCAGCCACCCCCGGGACCCACGAGAAGCTTTCTTT. The complete variable domain, with remaining parts taken from reference TRBV3-1 and TRBJ1-1, reads DTAVSQTPKYLVTQMGNDKSIKCEQNLGHDTMYWYKQDSKKFLKIMFSYNNKELIINETVPNRFSPKSPDKAHLNLHINSLELGDSAVYFCASSHPRDPREAFFGQGTRLTVV.

Turning to this clonotype: This may stem from a read error, because a much larger clone lies one nucleotide away. This sequence joins TRBV11-1 and TRBJ2-1, with 10 bases aligning to TRBD1. CDR1 SGHAT and CDR2 FQDESV come from the germline V gene (reference sequence). The CDR3 contains 18 residues. CDR3 coding DNA: TGTGCCAGCAGCAGGACAGGGGGGTTCTTGAGCTCCTCCAATGAGCAGTTCTTC. The encoded protein is CASSRTGGFLSSSNEQFF.